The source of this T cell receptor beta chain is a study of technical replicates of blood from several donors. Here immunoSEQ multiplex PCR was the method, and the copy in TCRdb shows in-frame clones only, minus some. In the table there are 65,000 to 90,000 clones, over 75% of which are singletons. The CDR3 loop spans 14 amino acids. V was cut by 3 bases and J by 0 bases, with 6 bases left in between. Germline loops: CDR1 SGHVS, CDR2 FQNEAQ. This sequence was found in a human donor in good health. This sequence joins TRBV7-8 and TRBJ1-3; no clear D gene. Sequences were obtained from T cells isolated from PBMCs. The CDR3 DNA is TGTGCCAGCAGCTTCTACCTCTCTGGAAACACCATATATTTT. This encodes CASSFYLSGNTIYF.